This is a list of T cell receptor beta chains from one sample in a study of cytotoxic CD8 clonotypes in ibrutinib-treated CLL. Profiling relied on immunoSEQ multiplex PCR, and the TCRdb table lists in-frame clones only, not all of them. The sample consists of about 160,000 clones, 81% of them appearing once. The material sequenced was PBMCs, taken after 12 months of ibrutinib treatment. The source is a human donor with chronic lymphocytic leukemia. CDR3s include the opening cysteine and the closing phenylalanine or tryptophan. A D gene is named only where the DNA matches it firmly. A row's size may be missing; if present it is once, few, many or a size class.

- TRBD2 TRBJ2-1 TRBV7-9 CASSLAGVNNEQFF TGTGCCAGCAGTTTAGCGGGGGTAAACAATGAGCAGTTCTTC
- - TRBJ2-7 TRBV6-4 CASRIYEQYF TGTGCCAGCCGGATTTACGAGCAGTACTTC
- - TRBJ2-2 TRBV9 CASSVDGTNTGELFF TGTGCCAGCAGCGTAGACGGTACGAACACCGGGGAGCTGTTTTTT
- TRBD1 TRBJ1-6 TRBV7-2 CASRPIKGQGVSPLHF TGTGCCAGCAGACCGATTAAAGGACAGGGGGTTTCACCCCTCCACTTT
- TRBD2 TRBJ2-1 TRBV19 CASMGTSGNGQFF TGTGCCAGTATGGGGACTAGCGGGAACGGGCAGTTCTTC
- TRBD1 TRBJ1-2 TRBV6-1 CASRRGLGYTF TGTGCCAGCAGGAGGGGGCTCGGCTACACCTTC
- - TRBJ1-1 TRBV30 CAFSVRGAEAFF TGTGCCTTCTCGGTCCGTGGGGCTGAAGCTTTCTTT
- TRBD2 TRBJ2-1 TRBV5-1 CASSLVAGVGEQFF TGCGCCAGCAGCTTGGTAGCGGGAGTGGGTGAGCAGTTCTTC
- - TRBJ2-7 TRBV7-8 CASSSPGLLYEQYF TGTGCCAGCAGCTCACCGGGACTCTTGTACGAGCAGTACTTC
- TRBD1 TRBJ2-7 TRBV27 CASSRRYSTGSPEQYF TGTGCCAGCAGTCGGCGATATTCGACAGGGTCCCCCGAGCAGTACTTC
- TRBD2 TRBJ2-7 TRBV5-1 CASSLTSGGDVSYEQYF TGCGCCAGCAGCTTGACTAGCGGGGGGGATGTTTCCTACGAGCAGTACTTC
- TRBD1 TRBJ1-1 TRBV19 CASRTPQGVTEAFF TGTGCCAGTAGAACCCCACAGGGGGTCACTGAAGCTTTCTTT
- - TRBJ1-2 TRBV19 CASSITAVAGYTF TGTGCCAGTAGTATAACTGCCGTCGCAGGCTACACCTTC
many TRBD1 TRBJ1-1 TRBV7-9 CASSRSDRGREAFF TGTGCCAGCAGCCGCAGCGACAGGGGGCGCGAAGCTTTCTTT
- TRBD2 TRBJ2-3 TRBV5-4 CASSLKAGGPDTQYF TGTGCCAGCAGCTTGAAGGCGGGGGGGCCTGATACGCAGTATTTT
- TRBD1 TRBJ1-5 TRBV4-2 CASSQDRGTGGHQPQHF TGTGCCAGCAGCCAAGATCGAGGGACAGGGGGGCATCAGCCCCAGCATTTT
- - TRBJ2-7 TRBV5-1 CASSLATLSYRFEQYF TGCGCCAGCAGCTTGGCTACACTATCGTATCGGTTCGAGCAGTACTTC
- TRBD1 TRBJ2-7 TRBV5-1 CASSDQDRRYEQYF TGCGCCAGCAGCGACCAGGACAGGAGATACGAGCAGTACTTC
- - TRBJ1-1 TRBV5-8 CASSGSLTEAFF TGTGCCAGTTCCGGGTCTCTCACTGAAGCTTTCTTT
- TRBD2 TRBJ2-2 TRBV7-2 CASSYPGGQSTGELFF TGTGCCAGCAGCTACCCGGGGGGGCAAAGCACCGGGGAGCTGTTTTTT
- TRBD1 TRBJ1-2 TRBV28 CASRTNRQGARYGYTF TGTGCCAGCAGAACCAACCGACAGGGGGCGCGGTATGGCTACACCTTC
- - TRBJ1-2 TRBV7-8 CASRPGRVGYGYTF TGTGCCAGCAGGCCGGGGAGGGTAGGCTATGGCTACACCTTC